The clone carrying this TCR beta chain was detected only a few times. Antigen specificity is unknown. The source of the sample is a study of T cell repertoires in cytomegalovirus infection. TCRdb reprocessed the reads via MiXCR and lists one record per CDR3 protein. The data contain some 310,000 distinct CDR3 sequences, around 25% of them seen just once; the ten biggest clones take up 10% to 15%. The CDR3 has 16 amino acids. V lost 2 bases and J 4 bases, leaving 15 bases between the germline ends. The germline V gene encodes CDR1 MDHEN and CDR2 SYDVKM. The chain links TRBV28 to TRBJ1-5; no reliable D call. Sequences were derived from cultured PBMCs, sampled from culture after CMV antigen stimulation. This TCR came from a human donor in good health (CMV status not recorded). Some clones in this sample may be carry-over from other donors' samples. CDR3 sequence: CASSLMLGRVNQPQHF. The DNA of the CDR3 is TGTGCCAGCAGTTTAATGCTTGGACGGGTAAATCAGCCCCAGCATTTT.